These 19 T cell receptor beta chains originate from one sample sequenced in a study of blood T cell repertoires in COVID-19. Profiled with immunoSEQ multiplex PCR; TCRdb holds only in-frame clones, not every one. The sample lists roughly 340,000 clones; 85% to 90% were seen once. The specimen sequenced was peripheral blood. All receptors come from a woman aged 70-85 years with COVID-19, enrolled during active disease.

This chain uses TRBV11-1 with TRBJ1-1, with a tentative D call TRBD1 (6 bases). Trimming cost V 0 bases and J 4 bases, with 9 bases left between them. Germline lookup yields CDR1 SGHAT and CDR2 FQDESV (reference sequence). This CDR3 contains 14 residues. CDR3 residues: CASSLAQGSTEAFF. CDR3 bases: TGTGCCAGCAGCTTAGCACAGGGCTCCACTGAAGCTTTCTTT.

The chain carries TRBV6-4 and TRBJ2-1, with 11 bases identical to TRBD2. Trimming removed 8 bases from V and 3 bases from J; junction bases left unmatched: 18. This CDR3 comprises 19 residues. Germline CDR1 MRHNA, CDR2 SNTAGT. This chain's CDR3 is CASGRVTLAGGSIYNEQFF. CDR3 sequence (DNA): TGTGCCAGCGGCAGGGTTACCCTAGCGGGGGGATCGATCTACAATGAGCAGTTCTTC.

J is TRBJ2-5 and V is TRBV7-2, with 7 nucleotides matching TRBD1. With V trimmed by 1 base and J by 10 bases, 6 bases remained unmatched. The CDR3 contains 13 residues. Germline CDR1 reads SGHTA; CDR2 reads FQGNSA. CDR3 DNA sequence: TGTGCCAGCAGCTTAGGGGTGACAGGGAACCAGTACTTC. It encodes CASSLGVTGNQYF.

The chain combines TRBV6-6 with TRBJ2-5; maybe TRBD1 (5 bases). Germline lookup yields CDR1 MNHNY and CDR2 SVGAGI (reference sequence). The CDR3 runs to 14 residues. V lost 7 bases to trimming and J lost 5 bases, with 17 bases between them. The chain's CDR3 is CASNLQVSRETQYF. In DNA form, the CDR3 reads TGTGCCAGCAACCTACAGGTCTCCCGGGAGACCCAGTACTTC.

The J gene is TRBJ2-5, the V gene TRBV15; 10 nucleotides line up with TRBD2. The ends lost 0 bases at V and 1 base at J; junction bases unmatched: 2. This CDR3 is 16 amino acids long. Germline values: CDR1 LNHNV, CDR2 YYDKDF (reference sequence). The CDR3 coding sequence is TGTGCCACCAGCAGAGACGGGACTAGCGCCCAAGAGACCCAGTACTTC. It specifies CATSRDGTSAQETQYF.

The chain links TRBV4-1 to TRBJ2-3; 15 positions agree with TRBD2. The CDR3 has 16 amino acids. The germline CDR1 and CDR2 sequences are MGHRA and YSYEKL. With V trimmed by 4 bases and J by 3 bases, 2 bases remained unmatched. CDR3 nucleotides: TGCGCCAGCAGCCGGACTAGCGGGGGGGCAACAGATACGCAGTATTTT. Its translation: CASSRTSGGATDTQYF.

The rearrangement joins TRBV28 to TRBJ1-1, with TRBD1 matching 9 bases. This CDR3 has 16 residues. Germline CDR1 reads MDHEN; CDR2 reads SYDVKM. The V segment lost 5 bases and the J segment 5 bases; nucleotides outside the gene matches: 12. The CDR3 bases are TGTGCCAGCAGTCCGGGACAGGGATCTTTCTGGACTGAAGCTTTCTTT. Protein: CASSPGQGSFWTEAFF.

Points on this clone: The same CDR3 is also encoded by other DNA sequences in this sample. The V gene is TRBV4-1, the J gene TRBJ1-5; tentatively, D is TRBD1 (6 bases). Germline loops: CDR1 MGHRA, CDR2 YSYEKL. The CDR3 is 15 amino acids. Trimming shortened V by 1 base and J by 2 bases, and 9 bases separated the two germline ends. The CDR3 DNA follows: TGCGCCAGCAGCCAAGTAGCAGGGGGCAATCAGCCCCAGCATTTT. Translated: CASSQVAGGNQPQHF.

The chain uses TRBV23-1 and TRBJ2-1; D possibly corresponds to TRBD1 (5 bases). TRBV23-1 is an ORF, and what it does is uncertain. The V and J ends lost 0 bases and 0 bases respectively, with 15 bases between them. This CDR3 is 18 amino acids long. CDR3 sequence reads: CASSQSRDSNYSYNEQFF. CDR3 nucleotides: TGCGCCAGCAGTCAATCGAGAGACAGTAACTACTCCTACAATGAGCAGTTCTTC.

The chain is built from TRBV27 and TRBJ2-5; 10 bases match TRBD2. CDR3 size: 16 residues. Germline CDR1 MNHEY, CDR2 SMNVEV (reference sequence). V lost 3 bases to trimming and J lost 4 bases; unmatched junction nucleotides: 8. The CDR3 bases are TGTGCCAGCAGTTTTCTCCCAGCGGGGGGGCTAGAGACCCAGTACTTC. Protein product: CASSFLPAGGLETQYF.

J is TRBJ2-5 and V is TRBV12-3 or TRBV12-4; weak D call: TRBD1 (6 bases). The V end was cut by 6 bases, the J end by 1 base, with 9 bases between. The CDR3 has 13 residues. CDR3 loop: CASSRDTQETQYF. Here the CDR3 DNA reads TGTGCCAGCAGCCGGGACACCCAAGAGACCCAGTACTTC.

The chain has TRBV19 and TRBJ2-7, with TRBD1 matching over 7 bases. Germline CDR1 reads LNHDA; CDR2 reads SQIVND (reference sequence). Trimming took 4 bases from V and 2 from J; bases not matched to a gene: 8. CDR3 length: 15 amino acids. CDR3 loop: CASSTRQGTTYEQYF. The CDR3 region has the DNA TGTGCCAGTAGTACAAGACAGGGTACTACCTACGAGCAGTACTTC.

This sequence joins TRBV30 and TRBJ2-3, with 9 bases fitting TRBD2. Germline trimming cut 4 bases from V and 0 bases from J; bases unmatched to any gene: 2. This CDR3 has 14 residues. From germline, CDR1 is GTSNPN and CDR2 SVGIG (reference sequence). DNA of the CDR3: TGTGCCTGGAAGCGGGGGGTCAGCACAGATACGCAGTATTTT. Its translation: CAWKRGVSTDTQYF.

The rearrangement links TRBV6-6 to TRBJ1-4, with D tentatively TRBD1 (5 bases). Looked up from germline, CDR1 is MNHNY and CDR2 is SVGAGI (reference sequence). V lost 2 bases to trimming and J lost 0 bases, with 7 bases between them. The CDR3 extends over 15 amino acids. The CDR3 DNA reads as TGTGCCAGCAGTTACCTGACAGCAACTAATGAAAAACTGTTTTTT. It translates to CASSYLTATNEKLFF.

Details on this clone: The junction departs from germline at one end; a sequencing error may be responsible. V and J are TRBV7-6 and TRBJ2-5, with D perhaps matching TRBD2 (5 bases). The CDR3 has 15 amino acids. CDR1 is SGHVS and CDR2 is FNYEAQ in the germline V gene. In DNA form, the CDR3 reads TGTGCCAGCAGTTTAGCCGGGGTCTTGGGGGAGACCCAGTACTTC. This codes for CASSLAGVLGETQYF.

This sequence joins TRBV7-3 and TRBJ2-3; TRBD1 aligns across 8 bases. With 6 bases clipped from V and 6 bases from J, the junction kept 5 bases outside the gene matches. Germline CDR1 and CDR2: SGHTA and FQGTGA. CDR3 size: 13 residues. The CDR3 DNA follows: TGTGCCAGCAGTTCAGGGGGCCCTGATACGCAGTATTTT. This encodes CASSSGGPDTQYF.

This rearrangement joins TRBV6-5 to TRBJ2-4; TRBD2 aligns across 9 bases. The V segment lost 6 bases and the J segment 6 bases; nucleotides outside the gene matches: 6. CDR1 and CDR2 (germline): MNHEY, SVGAGI. This CDR3 comprises 14 residues. The chain's CDR3 is CASRVAGGLNIQYF. As DNA, the CDR3 is TGTGCCAGCAGGGTTGCGGGGGGGTTAAACATTCAGTACTTC.

This rearrangement joins TRBV9 to TRBJ2-3, with 8 nucleotides matching TRBD2. The germline V gene encodes CDR1 SGDLS and CDR2 YYNGEE. CDR3 length equals 18 residues. V shed 0 bases and J 0 bases; nucleotides not matched to a gene: 9. This CDR3 reads CASSVDPFSGTSTDTQYF. Written as DNA, the CDR3 is TGTGCCAGCAGCGTAGACCCGTTTAGCGGGACTAGCACAGATACGCAGTATTTT.

The V call is TRBV11-2, the J call TRBJ1-6; D ambiguous. Germline lookup yields CDR1 SGHAT and CDR2 FQNNGV. The CDR3 spans 16 residues. V dropped 4 bases and J dropped 3 bases, with 13 bases sitting between them. The CDR3 is CASSSREGIYNSPLHF. DNA of the CDR3: TGTGCCAGCAGCTCCCGGGAGGGCATCTATAATTCACCCCTCCACTTT.